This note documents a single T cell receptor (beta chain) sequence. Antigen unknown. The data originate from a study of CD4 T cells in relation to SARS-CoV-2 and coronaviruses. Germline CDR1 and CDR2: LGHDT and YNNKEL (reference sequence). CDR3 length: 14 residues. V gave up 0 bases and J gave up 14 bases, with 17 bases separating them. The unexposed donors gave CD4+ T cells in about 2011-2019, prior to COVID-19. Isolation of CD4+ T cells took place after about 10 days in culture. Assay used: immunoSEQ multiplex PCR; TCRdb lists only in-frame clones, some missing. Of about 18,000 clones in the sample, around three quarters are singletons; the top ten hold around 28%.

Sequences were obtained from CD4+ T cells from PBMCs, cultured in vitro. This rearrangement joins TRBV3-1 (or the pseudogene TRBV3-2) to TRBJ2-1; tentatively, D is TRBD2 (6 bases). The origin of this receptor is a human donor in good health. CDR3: CASSQEAGSAGKFF. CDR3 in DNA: TGTGCCAGCAGCCAAGAGGCAGGCTCGGCGGGGAAGTTCTTC.